This T cell receptor (beta chain) stems from a study of T cells in Graves' hyperthyroidism and ophthalmopathy. Authors of the study amplified TCR beta CDR3 regions from RNA transcripts. Carried out on the TCR CDR3, a first-round RT-PCR used the HTBI primer set. In TCRdb, the multiplex PCR reads were re-called with MiXCR into one record per CDR3 protein. The repertoire holds fewer than 650,000 distinct CDR3 sequences, with 46% as singletons. The diagnostic basis comprised clinical symptoms, serum thyroxine and TRAb, thyroid ultrasound and orbital computed tomography. Sequenced material: peripheral blood or thyroid tissue (not recorded which). This clonotype originated in an adult woman with Graves' disease, either hyperthyroidism or ophthalmopathy (not recorded which).

CDR3 sequence reads: CASRRTVVEYF. CDR3 DNA sequence: TGTGCCAGCAGGCGGACAGTGGTTGAGTACTTC. V gene TRBV6-5 combines with J gene TRBJ2-7; maybe TRBD1 (6 bases). This CDR3 region has 11 residues. Trimming took 6 bases from V and 11 from J, leaving 14 bases between them. Germline CDR1 and CDR2: MNHEY and SVGAGI.